This T cell receptor beta chain was recorded in a study of blood T cell repertoires in COVID-19. Study details: Spain, Italy and the United States supplied samples that represented acute and convalescent COVID-19. PBMCs, B-cell-depleted T cells, or T cells were the source of the cDNA or gDNA that made up the material.

V was clipped by 4 bases and J by 4 bases, with 19 bases between them. Germline CDR1 is KGHSH and CDR2 is LQKENI. This CDR3 comprises 16 residues. In the original analysis: Estimates of nucleated cell counts were drawn from the amplification of reference gene primers. The method was immunoSEQ multiplex PCR; TCRdb's version includes in-frame clones alone and lacks a portion of them. That table furnishes V, J and clone size, whereas the DNA furnished D and trimming. The data show under 50,000 clones, with 65% to 85% seen just once and nearly 4.5% held by the top ten. The chain is built from TRBV18 and TRBJ2-5, with a weak D call TRBD1 (8 bases). Sequencing was carried out using peripheral blood. The TCR was taken from a man aged 45-65 years with active COVID-19. CDR3 coding DNA: TGTGCCAGCTCACTCCGACAGGGGAGGGTAGGAGAGACCCAGTACTTC. Amino acid sequence: CASSLRQGRVGETQYF.